These T cell receptor beta chains were read from a single sample in a study of blood T cell repertoires in COVID-19. Data came from immunoSEQ multiplex PCR; TCRdb stores just in-frame clones and leaves some out. The data show 150,000 to 200,000 clones, with more than 70% seen just once and under 4.5% held by the top ten. The sequenced material came from peripheral blood. The receptors shown here come from a woman between 25 and 40 years old with acute or convalescent COVID-19. Both conserved end residues are part of each CDR3. A D gene is named only where the DNA matches it firmly. Size tells how often a clone was seen (once, few, many) or the class of an expanded clone, and some rows leave it out.

d_call: .
j_call: TRBJ1-2
v_call: TRBV27
clone_size: .
cdr3_aa: CASSFRHSSYGYTF
cdr3_nt: TGTGCCAGCAGCTTCAGGCACAGTAGCTATGGCTACACCTTC

d_call: .
j_call: TRBJ1-4
v_call: TRBV5-1
clone_size: .
cdr3_aa: CASSLVGTTNEKLFF
cdr3_nt: TGCGCCAGCAGCTTGGTCGGGACAACTAATGAAAAACTGTTTTTT

d_call: TRBD1
j_call: TRBJ1-6
v_call: TRBV6-5
clone_size: .
cdr3_aa: CASLTGQRNSPLHF
cdr3_nt: TGTGCCAGCTTAACGGGACAGCGAAATTCACCCCTCCACTTT

d_call: .
j_call: TRBJ2-3
v_call: TRBV19
clone_size: once
cdr3_aa: CASSIDRGHGTDTQYF
cdr3_nt: TGTGCCAGTAGTATAGATCGAGGTCATGGCACAGATACGCAGTATTTT

d_call: TRBD1
j_call: TRBJ1-2
v_call: TRBV28
clone_size: .
cdr3_aa: CASSPDRGLYGYTF
cdr3_nt: TGTGCCAGCAGTCCCGACAGGGGGCTCTATGGCTACACCTTC

d_call: .
j_call: TRBJ2-7
v_call: TRBV27
clone_size: .
cdr3_aa: CASSYRASHSYEQYF
cdr3_nt: TGTGCCAGCAGTTATCGCGCGAGCCATTCCTACGAGCAGTACTTC

d_call: .
j_call: TRBJ2-5
v_call: TRBV28
clone_size: .
cdr3_aa: CASSLAGAVETQYF
cdr3_nt: TGTGCCAGCAGTTTGGCAGGGGCCGTGGAGACCCAGTACTTC

d_call: TRBD1
j_call: TRBJ1-5
v_call: TRBV12-5
clone_size: few
cdr3_aa: CASAGTGNQPQHF
cdr3_nt: TGTGCTAGTGCAGGGACAGGGAATCAGCCCCAGCATTTT

d_call: TRBD1
j_call: TRBJ2-3
v_call: TRBV24-1
clone_size: .
cdr3_aa: CATSRQGAYTDTQYF
cdr3_nt: TGTGCCACCAGTAGACAGGGGGCTTACACAGATACGCAGTATTTT

d_call: .
j_call: TRBJ2-7
v_call: TRBV6-4
clone_size: .
cdr3_aa: CASSDPQPGEQYF
cdr3_nt: TGTGCCAGCAGTGACCCCCAACCGGGAGAGCAGTACTTC